Sequencing of this T cell receptor (beta chain) was carried out in a study of OX40 agonist ivuxolimab in advanced cancers. Describing the broader study: The costimulatory receptor OX40 (CD134) was targeted by ivuxolimab, a fully human IgG2 agonistic monoclonal antibody. Intravenous ivuxolimab was administered to patients every 2 weeks at six dose levels: 0.01, 0.1, 0.3, 1.5, 3 and 10 mg/kg. Of the approximately 54 dose-escalation patients, hepatocellular carcinoma was present in 19, melanoma in roughly 15, renal cell carcinoma in 9 and head and neck cancer in 9. In the dose-escalation cohort, roughly 80% of patients were male, and the mean age was roughly 60 years, with a range of about 23 to 90. Prior anti-PD-1, anti-PD-L1 or anti-CTLA-4 therapy was permitted, and checkpoint inhibitors had been received by roughly 40% of dose-escalation patients. Partial responses were achieved by three dose-escalation patients, of whom one had hepatocellular carcinoma and two had cutaneous melanoma. Peripheral TCRbeta sequencing aimed to test whether ivuxolimab altered TCR sequence diversity and caused clonal T-cell expansion. The paper describes the monotherapy dose-escalation part (N = 52 patients) of the phase I trial of ivuxolimab.

What the work shows at the level of the full study, not this receptor alone: After ivuxolimab, expanded clones were on average more numerous among CD8+ T cells than among CD4+ T cells. Low levels of normalized T-cell clonal expansion were also seen in some nonresponding patients. In partial responders in the 0.1-3.0 mg/kg groups, normalized peripheral clonal expansion was found to be among the lowest, especially among CD8+ T cells. The antigen specificity of the peripheral T cells that underwent clonal expansion was not determined. At doses of 0.1 to 3.0 mg/kg, clonal expansion of both CD4+ and CD8+ blood T cells was observed from baseline to week 6.

Genomic DNA was extracted from sorted cells for sequencing of the TCRbeta CDR3 region. The immunoSEQ Assay was used for sequencing of TCRbeta CDR3 regions. This is the immuneACCESS table as TCRdb keeps it, with only in-frame sequences that have V and J called. A part of the clones is gone; compared with another copy, unresolved V genes explain less than half, and the rest is unexplained. In this sample the table shows about 64,000 clones, approximately 85% of which occur a single time. Of the sample, about 9.1% falls within the top ten clones. As concerns this clone: The target of this receptor is not known. One junction end disagrees with the germline gene, perhaps due to a read error.

The trial excluded patients who had a history of autoimmune disease or who were on systemic immunosuppression. Peripheral blood for TCR sequencing was collected from all dose cohorts at baseline, on cycle 4 day 1, and on cycle 7 day 1. Samples were obtained from an open-label, multicenter, first-in-human phase I dose-escalation trial of ivuxolimab. Adults with locally advanced or metastatic melanoma, renal cell, hepatocellular, or head and neck squamous cell carcinoma were enrolled in the trial. CD4+ and CD8+ T cells were sorted separately from peripheral blood before TCR sequencing. The CDR3 spans 15 residues, from the cysteine through the phenylalanine. The kept DNA is CDR3 alone, 45 bases in frame from the first base. The germline V gene encodes CDR1 MNHEY and CDR2 SVGAGI.

The chain links TRBV6-5 with TRBJ2-7; the D gene cannot be named for sure. This receptor was identified in an adult with an advanced solid tumor such as melanoma, head and neck, liver or kidney cancer. Material: CD4+ or CD8+ T cells sorted from blood, obtained in a trial of the OX40 agonist ivuxolimab. The DNA is TGTGCCAGCAGTGACTCGACTGTCGCTTCCTACGAGCAGTACTTC. Its amino acids are CASSDSTVASYEQYF.